This entry concerns a single TCR beta chain. Its specificity is not known. The data were obtained in a study of a mutant IDH1 vaccine in newly diagnosed glioma. Background on the study: With temozolomide cycles, or 4-6 weeks after radiotherapy alone, vaccination was started. Weeks 35 and 47 hosted visits V12 and V13, respectively.

Study-wide points: Overall, more than 80% of patients had vaccine-induced immune responses.

Time point denoted: week 47, end of study. Doses consisted of 300 ug of mutant IDH1 20-mer peptide each, paired with topical imiquimod. Donors had new IDH1-mutant astrocytomas of WHO grade 3 or 4 (ATRX-lost). Clones were read by immunoSEQ multiplex PCR, and TCRdb kept only the in-frame ones, dropping some. Among about 83,000 clones listed, approximately 80% were seen once. The CDR3 extends over 11 amino acids. Trimming left V 3 bases short and J 10 bases short, with 10 bases between. The germline V gene encodes CDR1 GTSNPN and CDR2 SVGIG (reference sequence). The sequences come from PBMCs, collected from a glioma patient whose treatment included an IDH1 peptide vaccine. This receptor was obtained from a man aged 40-55 years with glioma. The genes are TRBV30 and TRBJ2-1, with D possibly matching TRBD2 (5 bases). This CDR3 reads CAWRISGEQFF. The CDR3 DNA reads TGTGCCTGGAGAATTTCGGGGGAGCAGTTCTTC.